Listed below are T cell receptor beta chains from one sample, sequenced in a study of a mutant IDH1 vaccine in newly diagnosed glioma. Their antigen targets remain unknown. The method was immunoSEQ multiplex PCR; TCRdb's version includes in-frame clones alone and lacks a portion of them. The repertoire consists of fewer than 85,000 clones, with 81% occurring once and the leading ten covering more than 5%. The input for sequencing was PBMCs, taken from a glioma patient whose treatment included an IDH1 peptide vaccine. These TCRs come from a man aged 40-50 years with glioma. Both conserved end residues are part of each CDR3.

>TRBV19|TRBJ2-7
CASSVRLTEYEQYF
>TRBV5-1|TRBJ1-1
CASSFVPRQAEAFF
>TRBV27|TRBJ2-7
CASSFKGGGTFQQYF
>TRBV5-5|TRBJ2-2
CASSSGIGWELFF
>TRBV5-5|TRBJ2-5
CASSTRTDQETQYF
>TRBV19|TRBJ1-5
CASRIRGQPQHF
>TRBV10-3|TRBJ1-5
CAISETGTDSNQPQHF
>TRBV29-1|TRBJ2-7
CSVKGGREGPYEQYF
>TRBV6-5|TRBJ1-1
CASSEFRATEAFF
>TRBV7-5|TRBJ2-5
CARSLVTIQETQYF